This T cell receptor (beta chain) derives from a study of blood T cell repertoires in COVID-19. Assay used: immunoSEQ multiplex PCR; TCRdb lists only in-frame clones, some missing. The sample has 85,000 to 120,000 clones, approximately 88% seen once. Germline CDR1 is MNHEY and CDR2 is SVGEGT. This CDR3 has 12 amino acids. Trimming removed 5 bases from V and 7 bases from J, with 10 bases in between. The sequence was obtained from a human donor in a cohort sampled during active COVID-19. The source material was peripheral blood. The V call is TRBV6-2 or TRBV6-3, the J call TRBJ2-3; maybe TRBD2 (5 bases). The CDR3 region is CASSPDSYTQYF. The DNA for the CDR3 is TGTGCCAGCAGTCCGGACTCCTATACGCAGTATTTT.